This T cell receptor (beta chain) was documented in a study of long-term antiretroviral therapy in people with HIV. V was pared by 7 bases and J by 9 bases, with 16 bases between. The germline V gene has CDR1 LNHDA and CDR2 SQIVND (reference sequence). CDR3 length equals 14 residues. Researchers secured at least one pre-ART and at least two post-ART PBMC samples from each donor. Study findings and constraints: Even long-term ART left TRB diversity below transplant donor controls, despite gains.

As for this clone: What it recognizes is unknown.

Investigators performed immunoSEQ version v3.0 at survey level. Produced via immunoSEQ multiplex PCR; TCRdb's table is partial and in-frame only. The sample lists 8,500 to 9,500 clones; around 77% were seen once. The source was unsorted PBMCs, collected 0.4 years before starting antiretroviral therapy. The TCR was taken from a man aged 30 to 39 with HIV. The J gene is TRBJ1-6, the V gene TRBV19; possible D gene TRBD1, 5 bases. Here the CDR3 reads CASTAGGYRSPLHF. CDR3 in DNA: TGTGCCAGTACCGCGGGGGGGTATCGTTCACCCCTCCACTTT.